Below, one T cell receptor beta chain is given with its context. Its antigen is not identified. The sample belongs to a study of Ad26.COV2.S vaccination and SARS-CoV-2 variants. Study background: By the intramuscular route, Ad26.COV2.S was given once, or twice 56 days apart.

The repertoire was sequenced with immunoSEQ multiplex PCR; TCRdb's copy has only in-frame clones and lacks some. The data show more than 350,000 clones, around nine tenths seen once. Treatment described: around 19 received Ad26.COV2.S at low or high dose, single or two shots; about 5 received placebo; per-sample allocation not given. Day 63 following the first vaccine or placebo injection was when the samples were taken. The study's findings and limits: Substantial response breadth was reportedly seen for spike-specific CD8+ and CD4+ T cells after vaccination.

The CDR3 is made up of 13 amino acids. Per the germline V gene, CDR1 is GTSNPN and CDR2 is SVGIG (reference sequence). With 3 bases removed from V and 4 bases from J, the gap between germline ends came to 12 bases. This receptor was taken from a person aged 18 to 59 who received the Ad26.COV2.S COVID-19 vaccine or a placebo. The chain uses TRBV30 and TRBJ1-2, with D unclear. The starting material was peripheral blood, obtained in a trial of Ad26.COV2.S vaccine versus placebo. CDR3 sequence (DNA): TGTGCCTGGAGCCCTCAGCAATCCTATGGCTACACCTTC. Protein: CAWSPQQSYGYTF.